The rows below give T cell receptor beta chains drawn from one sample of a study of T cells after yellow fever vaccination. TCRdb processed the 5' RACE reads anew with MiXCR; each CDR3 protein has one entry. Among some 80,000 distinct CDR3 sequences listed, 10% to 15% were seen once. The sample was CD8+ T cells not binding an NS4B(214-222) dextramer, sorted from PBMCs, taken less than 25 days after the first yellow fever vaccination. Receptor source: a man between 18 and 29 years old who received the YFV17D yellow fever vaccine. CDR3s include the opening cysteine and the closing phenylalanine or tryptophan. A D gene is named only where the DNA matches it firmly. Expanded clones are given a class, and other clones once, few, many or no size at all.

d_gene	abundance	v_gene	j_gene	CDR3nt	CDR3aa
TRBD2	few	TRBV29-1	TRBJ2-1	TGCAGCCTCCTCGGGAGGAAAGGGGCCTACAATGAGCAGTTCTTC	CSLLGRKGAYNEQFF
NA	NA	TRBV12-3/TRBV12-4	TRBJ1-5	TGTGCCAGCAGTTCTGGCAGCATCTATCAGCCCCAGCATTTT	CASSSGSIYQPQHF
NA	few	TRBV7-7	TRBJ2-5	TGTGCCAGCAGCTTTGACCATTTACCGGGCGAGACCCAGTACTTC	CASSFDHLPGETQYF
NA	few	TRBV12-3/TRBV12-4	TRBJ2-5	TGTGCCAGCAGTTTAGTGGGGGGGGCACAAGAGACCCAGTACTTC	CASSLVGGAQETQYF
NA	NA	TRBV29-1	TRBJ2-3	TGCAGCGTCGGAACCACAGATACGCAGTATTTT	CSVGTTDTQYF
NA	NA	TRBV7-9	TRBJ2-7	TGTGCCAGCAGCTTAGGGGGATGGGGAGCCTACGAGCAGTACTTC	CASSLGGWGAYEQYF
NA	few	TRBV6-2/TRBV6-3	TRBJ1-6	TGTGCCAGCGCCCCCCGGGACCAGGGTTCACCCCTCCACTTT	CASAPRDQGSPLHF
NA	NA	TRBV7-7	TRBJ2-1	TGTGCCAGCAGCCCCCTATGGGGGCCCTACAATGAGCAGTTCTTC	CASSPLWGPYNEQFF
NA	few	TRBV19	TRBJ1-1	TGTGCCAGTAGTTACAGGGCCTGGGGGAACACTGAAGCTTTCTTT	CASSYRAWGNTEAFF
NA	few	TRBV7-3	TRBJ1-1	TGTGCCAGCAGCTTAACAAGACCAGGCGAGGGGACTGAAGCTTTCTTT	CASSLTRPGEGTEAFF
NA	few	TRBV10-2	TRBJ2-7	TGCGCCAGCAGGGGCTACGAGCAGTACTTC	CASRGYEQYF
NA	NA	TRBV7-9	TRBJ2-5	TGTGCCAGCAGCTCGTGGGGTAGCCTAGAGACCCAGTACTTC	CASSSWGSLETQYF
NA	few	TRBV20-1	TRBJ2-7	TGCAGTGCGAGGGCCCCAGGGAGGATCGACGAGCAGTACTTC	CSARAPGRIDEQYF
NA	few	TRBV18	TRBJ1-6	TGTGCCAGCTCACCGGACTCCTATAATTCACCCCTCCACTTT	CASSPDSYNSPLHF
TRBD1	few	TRBV7-9	TRBJ2-5	TGTGCCAGCAGAAAACAGGGGCCGGGGCTGGAGACCCAGTACTTC	CASRKQGPGLETQYF
NA	NA	TRBV20-1	TRBJ1-2	TGCAGTGCTAGAGATCAAGGCAGGTTCCCCTTC	CSARDQGRFPF
TRBD1	many	TRBV27	TRBJ2-1	TGTGCCAGCAGTCTACAGGGGAATGAGCAGTTCTTC	CASSLQGNEQFF
NA	NA	TRBV5-1	TRBJ2-7	TGCGCCAGCAGCTTGTTTGGGGGGAGCTACGAGCAGTACTTC	CASSLFGGSYEQYF
NA	NA	TRBV9	TRBJ2-1	TGTGCCAGCAGCGTAGGGTCGGAGCCCTACAATGAGCAGTTCTTC	CASSVGSEPYNEQFF
NA	few	TRBV11-3	TRBJ2-3	TGTGCCAGCAGCTCGAAGGAAGATACGCAGTATTTT	CASSSKEDTQYF
NA	few	TRBV20-1	TRBJ2-5	TGCAGTGCTAGAGATCAATCGGGCAGCTTTCTTTACCAAGAGACCCAGTACTTC	CSARDQSGSFLYQETQYF
NA	NA	TRBV6-1	TRBJ2-1	TGTGCCAGCGCACTGTCTTCCTACAATGAGCAGTTCTTC	CASALSSYNEQFF
NA	NA	TRBV7-6	TRBJ2-7	TGTGCCAGCCGCTTAGTAGGGTCAGGGGAGCAGTACTTC	CASRLVGSGEQYF
TRBD1	NA	TRBV29-1	TRBJ1-3	TGCAGCGTTGTGGTCTCAGGGGGCACCATATATTTT	CSVVVSGGTIYF
NA	NA	TRBV5-8	TRBJ1-6	TGTGCCAGCAGCTTGAGTTCGGACGGGTATAATTCACCCCTCCACTTT	CASSLSSDGYNSPLHF
NA	few	TRBV4-2	TRBJ1-1	TGTGCCAGCAGCCAAGAAAAGGTGTCTGGGGGCGGTGAAGCTTTCTTT	CASSQEKVSGGGEAFF
NA	NA	TRBV7-2	TRBJ2-7	TGTGCCAGCAGCTCAACCGGGACAACCTACGAGCAGTACTTC	CASSSTGTTYEQYF
NA	NA	TRBV19	TRBJ1-2	TGTGCCAGTAGTATAGCGGGCAGGAACTATGGCTACACCTTC	CASSIAGRNYGYTF
TRBD2	NA	TRBV20-1	TRBJ2-3	TGCAGTGCTAGGGGACTAGCGGGGGACTCAGATACGCAGTATTTT	CSARGLAGDSDTQYF
TRBD2	NA	TRBV6-5	TRBJ2-5	TGTGCCAGCAGTTACTCGACGGGGGGGATCCAAGAGACCCAGTACTTC	CASSYSTGGIQETQYF
TRBD1	NA	TRBV5-1	TRBJ1-1	TGCGCCAGCAGCTTCAGGACAGGGAGTACTGAAGCTTTCTTT	CASSFRTGSTEAFF
NA	many	TRBV4-3	TRBJ2-2	TGCGCCAGCAGCCCCACTGGGATACGGGACATAGGCACCGGGGAGCTGTTTTTT	CASSPTGIRDIGTGELFF
NA	NA	TRBV29-1	TRBJ2-1	TGCAGCGTCAACGGGCGTAGGACAGATCCTTTAATGGCCAATGAGCAGTTCTTC	CSVNGRRTDPLMANEQFF
NA	few	TRBV5-1	TRBJ2-5	TGCGCCAGCAGCCCCTGGGGGGGGCGCCAAGAGACCCAGTACTTC	CASSPWGGRQETQYF
TRBD2	many	TRBV6-5	TRBJ2-3	TGTGCCAGCAGTTTCCGCTCCTCGCTAGCGGGGGGGCCTGGAGATACGCAGTATTTT	CASSFRSSLAGGPGDTQYF
NA	few	TRBV4-1	TRBJ1-1	TGCGCCAGCAGCCAAGTAAGGAACACTGAAGCTTTCTTT	CASSQVRNTEAFF
NA	few	TRBV4-1	TRBJ1-1	TGCGCCAGCAGCCATTATGAGTTCCCTGAAGCTGAAGCTTTCTTT	CASSHYEFPEAEAFF
NA	many	TRBV5-1	TRBJ2-3	TGCGCCAGCAGCTCCAATACCCCGGGCACAGATACGCAGTATTTT	CASSSNTPGTDTQYF
TRBD2	NA	TRBV12-5	TRBJ2-1	TGTGCTAGTGGTTTACCCCTAGCGGGGGGGGGTTATGAGCAGTTCTTC	CASGLPLAGGGYEQFF
NA	NA	TRBV4-1	TRBJ1-2	TGCGCCAGCAGCCAACGGGGTGGCTATGGCTACACCTTC	CASSQRGGYGYTF
NA	few	TRBV7-9	TRBJ1-1	TGTGCCAGCAGCTCCCCGGAGGGATCTGAAGCTTTCTTT	CASSSPEGSEAFF
NA	many	TRBV5-1	TRBJ1-1	TGCGCCAGCAGCTTGCGGGGGGCCGACACTGAAGCTTTCTTT	CASSLRGADTEAFF
NA	NA	TRBV4-1	TRBJ2-7	TGCGCCAGCAGCCAAGTGGGGGGAACCTACGAGCAGTACTTC	CASSQVGGTYEQYF
NA	many	TRBV6-5	TRBJ2-7	TGTGCCAGCAGTTATGGCCAGGGGGGATACGAGCAGTACTTC	CASSYGQGGYEQYF